Here is one T cell receptor (beta chain) with its context. Its recognized antigen is unknown. No quality values exist for individual bases; no much larger clone is one base distant. From its cysteine to its phenylalanine, the CDR3 spans 18 amino acids. Only the CDR3 DNA stays, 54 bases, in frame from base 1. The trim is 2 bases for V and 4 bases for J, with a gap of 21 bases between the germline ends. Reading the germline V gene (reference sequence) gives CDR1 MNHEY and CDR2 SMNVEV. This specimen comes from a study of shared clonotypes between healthy human individuals (TCRdb year 2020). As for the study more broadly: A couple of women and a few men aged 18 to 49 years were included in the cohort. Per donor, three plates each were used for CD4 naive and CD4 memory, two for CD8 naive, and one for CD8 memory. The study deeply sequenced blood TCR repertoires of about 5 healthy adults to estimate repertoire size and the extent of clonotype sharing between individuals. Libraries were prepared and TCR repertoires were sequenced by different laboratories using diverse techniques, in order to increase sequencing depth and limit assay-specific biases. Each donor's leukapheresis produced roughly between roughly 0.85 and 9.5 billion PBMCs. What the research found in general, with its limitations: Sharing across a few donors was observed for about 4.8% of naive CD4, 3.5% of naive CD8, 2.3% of memory CD4, and about 0.38% of memory CD8 clonotypes. Larger estimated clonotype richness was generally found for naive subsets than for memory subsets. Even with the large sequencing depth, rarefaction of the sorted-subset datasets indicated that sequencing was incomplete. Based on pairwise subsampling, the degree of clonotype sharing among donors was expected to be affected by sequencing depth. Because the study included a small number of donors, the genetic and exposure-history diversity represented was limited. Sampling was restricted to blood, and TCR repertoires in tissues likely differ from the TCR repertoires found in blood. Clonotypes shared by all four sorted-subset donors showed higher generation probabilities than non-shared clonotypes.

TCR CDR3 regions were amplified from genomic DNA by multiplex PCR using the deep immunoSEQ assay. Extracted genomic DNA from each cell subset was distributed evenly across all wells of several immunoSEQ 96-well plates, and each plate was treated as a replicate. For sorted subsets, each replicate PCR was loaded with approximately 200 ng genomic DNA, equivalent to some 31,000 T cell genomes. The purified libraries were quantified using a Qubit 3.0 fluorometer, sized with a Bioanalyzer 2100, and then quantified again using the KAPA Library Quantification kit. Each immunoSEQ 96-well plate was sequenced on its own single-read 150-cycle Illumina NextSeq 550 flow cell. The authors' pipeline ran thus. The immunoSEQ output contained only junctional sequences without quality scores, so filtering could not match that applied to full-length reads. To assign V/J genes and CDR3, sequences were annotated using PyIR, a Python wrapper for IgBLAST v1.9, with IMGT germline references. Any read was removed if the V/J assignment was weak (E-value above 1e-6), the CDR3 was missing, or the read contained stop codons, out-of-frame junctions, or ambiguous translated residues. V3J clonotypes were defined as sequences sharing the same inferred V gene, J gene, and CDR3 amino acid sequence. To compute the percentage overlap between repertoires, the number of shared unique clonotypes was divided by the size of the smaller repertoire. Three approaches were used to assess repertoire richness: RTK rarefaction, the Chao1 estimator, and Recon v2.1 estimates of unobserved clonotypes. Generation probabilities were computed with OLGA for all TCRbeta clonotypes obtained by the gDNA method from several donors. Entries here come from immuneACCESS through TCRdb and include only in-frame sequences with V and J called. Some clones fail to appear in such tables; in the studies checked, an unresolved V gene covers under half of the shortfall, and the cause of the remainder is unknown. The V and J calls and clone size come from that table; D and trimming were worked out from the DNA. The table for this sample lists roughly 200,000 clones; around 63% of them were counted only once. About 10% of the sample lies in the top ten.

Healthy HIV-negative adults with no recently reported acute infections or vaccinations were included as donors. Only Caucasian adults living in Nashville, Tennessee, USA were represented among the donors. CD4+ T cells were enriched through magnetic negative selection, after which naive cells were positively selected on CD45RA and the remaining negative fraction served as the memory subset. Blood was collected by leukapheresis, and PBMCs were isolated by Ficoll-Histopaque density gradient centrifugation and then cryopreserved in liquid nitrogen vapor phase. Purity and quantity of every magnetically sorted T cell population were checked by analytical flow cytometry. Each sorted fraction had its genomic DNA isolated and then quantified by UV absorbance on a Nanodrop 2000c.

This clonotype was sampled from a man aged 25-45 years in good health. The sample taken for sequencing was memory CD4+ T cells sorted from blood. Per the publication, the cell subset or site label means: CD45RA-negative fraction. The rearrangement combines TRBV27 with TRBJ2-1; the D gene is perhaps TRBD2, on 6 matching bases. The DNA sequence is as follows: TGTGCCAGCAGTTTAAAGCCCACGGGAGTTCTTACTTACAATGAGCAGTTCTTC. This sequence encodes CASSLKPTGVLTYNEQFF.